The present entry profiles one TCR beta chain with its context. The antigen it recognizes is unknown. The input lacks base qualities; no much larger clone sits a single base away. Patients with a history of autoimmune disease or receiving systemic immunosuppression were excluded from the trial. Peripheral blood for TCR sequencing was collected from all dose cohorts at baseline, on cycle 4 day 1, and on cycle 7 day 1. The samples were taken from a phase I, first-in-human, multicenter, open-label dose-escalation trial of ivuxolimab. Adults with locally advanced or metastatic melanoma, renal cell, hepatocellular, or head and neck squamous cell carcinoma were enrolled in the trial. Before TCR sequencing, CD4+ and CD8+ T cells were separately sorted from peripheral blood. This record belongs to a study of OX40 agonist ivuxolimab in advanced cancers. For the wider study: Ivuxolimab was a fully human IgG2 agonistic monoclonal antibody targeting the costimulatory receptor OX40 (CD134). Intravenous ivuxolimab was administered to patients every 2 weeks at six dose levels: 0.01, 0.1, 0.3, 1.5, 3 and 10 mg/kg. Of the roughly 52 dose-escalation patients, hepatocellular carcinoma was present in about 20, melanoma in approximately 15, renal cell carcinoma in 9 and head and neck cancer in 9. A male proportion of approximately 83% and a mean age of about 60 years, ranging from about 20 to 80, were recorded for the dose-escalation cohort. Patients were allowed to have had prior anti-PD-1, anti-PD-L1 or anti-CTLA-4 therapy, and roughly two fifths of the dose-escalation patients had been treated with checkpoint inhibitors. Partial responses were achieved by three dose-escalation patients, of whom one had hepatocellular carcinoma and two had cutaneous melanoma. Peripheral TCRbeta sequencing was intended to test whether TCR sequence diversity was altered and clonal T-cell expansion was caused by ivuxolimab. The paper covers the monotherapy dose-escalation part of the phase I ivuxolimab trial, which included N of about 50 patients.

To sequence the TCRbeta CDR3 region, genomic DNA was isolated from the sorted cells. The immunoSEQ Assay was used to sequence the TCRbeta CDR3 regions. The immuneACCESS repertoire file appears here via TCRdb, limited to in-frame rearrangements. These files lack a portion of the clones; in checked studies, under half of the deficit traces to unresolved V genes, and the cause of the others is not known. In this sample the table shows around 75,000 clones, roughly nine tenths of which occur a single time. In total, the top ten clones hold around 2.6% of the sample. The research as a whole found: Low levels of normalized T-cell clonal expansion were also seen in some patients who did not respond. After ivuxolimab, CD8+ T cells had more expanded clones than CD4+ T cells on average. Partial responders in the 0.1-3.0 mg/kg groups had among the lowest normalized peripheral clonal expansion, especially among CD8+ T cells. The antigen specificity of the clonally expanded peripheral T cells was not determined. At doses of 0.1 to 3.0 mg/kg, clonal expansion of both CD4+ and CD8+ blood T cells was observed from baseline to week 6.

Taken from the germline V gene, the CDR1 and CDR2 loops are ENHRY and SYGVKD. Relative to germline, V is 4 bases shorter and J is 6 bases shorter, with 15 bases between their ends. From the cysteine through the phenylalanine, the CDR3 covers 15 amino acids. The sequence is cut down to CDR3 DNA, 45 bases in frame from base 1. The sequenced sample was CD4+ or CD8+ T cells sorted from blood, obtained in a trial of the OX40 agonist ivuxolimab. This chain is built from TRBV10-3 and TRBJ2-2, with a weak D call of TRBD1 (5 bases match). The receptor's source is an adult with an advanced solid tumor such as melanoma, head and neck, liver or kidney cancer. For the CDR3, the sequence is CAISGPGRKAGELFF. The bases read TGTGCCATCAGTGGCCCAGGGCGTAAGGCCGGGGAGCTGTTTTTT.